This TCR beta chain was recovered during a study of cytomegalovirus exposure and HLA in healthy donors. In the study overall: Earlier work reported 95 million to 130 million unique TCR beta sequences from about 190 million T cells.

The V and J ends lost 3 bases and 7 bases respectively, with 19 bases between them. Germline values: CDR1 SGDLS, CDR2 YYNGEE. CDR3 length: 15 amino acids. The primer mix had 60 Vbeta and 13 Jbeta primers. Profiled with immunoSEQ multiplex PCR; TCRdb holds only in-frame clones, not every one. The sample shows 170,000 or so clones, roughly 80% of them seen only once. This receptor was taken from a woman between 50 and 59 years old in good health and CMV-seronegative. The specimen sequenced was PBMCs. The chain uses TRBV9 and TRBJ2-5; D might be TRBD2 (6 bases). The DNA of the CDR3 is TGTGCCAGCAGCGCCTTCCGGGACTCATCAAGGACCCAGTACTTC. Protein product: CASSAFRDSSRTQYF.